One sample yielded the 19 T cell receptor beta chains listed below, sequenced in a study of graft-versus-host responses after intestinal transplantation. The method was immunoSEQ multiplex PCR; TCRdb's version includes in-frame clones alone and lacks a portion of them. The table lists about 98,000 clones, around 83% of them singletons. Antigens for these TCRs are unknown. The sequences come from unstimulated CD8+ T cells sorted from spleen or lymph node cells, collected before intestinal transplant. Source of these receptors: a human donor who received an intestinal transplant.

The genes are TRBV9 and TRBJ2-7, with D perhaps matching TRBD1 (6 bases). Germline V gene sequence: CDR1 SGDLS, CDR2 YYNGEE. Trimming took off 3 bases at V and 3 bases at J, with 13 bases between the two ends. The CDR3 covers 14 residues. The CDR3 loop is CASSAFGGGYEQYF. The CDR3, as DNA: TGTGCCAGCAGCGCCTTTGGGGGCGGCTACGAGCAGTACTTC.

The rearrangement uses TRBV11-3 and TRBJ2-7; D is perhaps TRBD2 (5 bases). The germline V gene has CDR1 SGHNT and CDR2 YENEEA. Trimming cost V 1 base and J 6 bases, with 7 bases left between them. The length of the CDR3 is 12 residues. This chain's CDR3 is CASSLGRGEQYF. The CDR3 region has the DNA TGTGCCAGCAGCTTAGGACGGGGCGAGCAGTACTTC.

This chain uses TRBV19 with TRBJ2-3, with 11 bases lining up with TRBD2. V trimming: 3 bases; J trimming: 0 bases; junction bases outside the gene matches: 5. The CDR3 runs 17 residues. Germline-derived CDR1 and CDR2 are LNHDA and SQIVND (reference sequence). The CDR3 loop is CASSMTSGIGSTDTQYF. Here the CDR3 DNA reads TGTGCCAGTAGTATGACTAGCGGGATTGGGAGCACAGATACGCAGTATTTT.

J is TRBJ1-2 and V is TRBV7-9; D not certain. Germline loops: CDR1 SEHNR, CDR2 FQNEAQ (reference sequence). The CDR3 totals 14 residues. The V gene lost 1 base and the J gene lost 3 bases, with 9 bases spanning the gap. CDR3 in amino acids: CASSLELAYYGYTF. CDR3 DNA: TGTGCCAGCAGCTTAGAATTAGCCTACTATGGCTACACCTTC.

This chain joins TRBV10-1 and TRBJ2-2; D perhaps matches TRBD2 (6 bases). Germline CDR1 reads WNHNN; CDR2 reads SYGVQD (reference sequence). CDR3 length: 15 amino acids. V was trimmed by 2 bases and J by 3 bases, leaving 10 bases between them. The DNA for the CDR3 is TGCGCCAGCAGTGAGGGTGGCGGGGACACCGGGGAGCTGTTTTTT. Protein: CASSEGGGDTGELFF.

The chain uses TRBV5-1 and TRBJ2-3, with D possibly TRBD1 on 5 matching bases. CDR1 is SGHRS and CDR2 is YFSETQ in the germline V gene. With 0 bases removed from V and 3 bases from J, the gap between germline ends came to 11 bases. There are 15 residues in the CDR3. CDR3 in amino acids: CASSLEGIITDTQYF. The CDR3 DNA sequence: TGCGCCAGCAGCTTGGAGGGGATAATAACAGATACGCAGTATTTT.

The CDR3 DNA reads TGTGCCACCAGCAGACCCGGGACTATCAGCTCCTATAATTCACCCCTCCACTTT. It encodes CATSRPGTISSYNSPLHF. The rearrangement links TRBV15 to TRBJ1-6; perhaps TRBD1 as D (5 bases). Germline assignment: CDR1 LNHNV and CDR2 YYDKDF (reference sequence). The CDR3 consists of 18 residues. V was clipped by 2 bases and J by 0 bases, with 14 bases between them.

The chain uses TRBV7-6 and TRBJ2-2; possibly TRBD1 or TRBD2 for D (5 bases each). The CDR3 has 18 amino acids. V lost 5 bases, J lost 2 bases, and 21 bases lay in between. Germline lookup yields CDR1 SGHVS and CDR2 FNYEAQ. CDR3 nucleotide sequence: TGTGCCAGCAGCCCTTTTGGTAGCGACAGACTTAACACCGGGGAGCTGTTTTTT. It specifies CASSPFGSDRLNTGELFF.

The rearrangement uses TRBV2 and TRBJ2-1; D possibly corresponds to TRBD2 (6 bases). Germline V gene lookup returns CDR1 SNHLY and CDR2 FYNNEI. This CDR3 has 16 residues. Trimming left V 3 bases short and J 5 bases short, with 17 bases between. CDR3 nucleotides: TGTGCCAGCAGTGAGTTAAACGGGAGCCCCCACAATGAGCAGTTCTTC. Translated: CASSELNGSPHNEQFF.

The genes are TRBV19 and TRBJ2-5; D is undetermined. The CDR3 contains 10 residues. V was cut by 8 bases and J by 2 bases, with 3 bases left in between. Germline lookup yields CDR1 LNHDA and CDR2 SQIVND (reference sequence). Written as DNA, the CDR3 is TGTGCCAGTGGACAAGAGACCCAGTACTTC. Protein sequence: CASGQETQYF.

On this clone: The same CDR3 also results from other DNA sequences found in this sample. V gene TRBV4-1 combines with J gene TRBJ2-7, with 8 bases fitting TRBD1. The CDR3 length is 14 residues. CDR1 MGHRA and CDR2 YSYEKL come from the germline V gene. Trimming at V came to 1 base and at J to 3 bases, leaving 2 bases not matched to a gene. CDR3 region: CASSQVDRDYEQYF. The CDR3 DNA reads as TGCGCCAGCAGCCAAGTGGACAGGGACTACGAGCAGTACTTC.

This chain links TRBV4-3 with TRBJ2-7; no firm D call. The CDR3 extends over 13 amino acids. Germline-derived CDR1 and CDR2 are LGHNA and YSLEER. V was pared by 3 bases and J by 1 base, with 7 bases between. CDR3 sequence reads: CASSHSQSYEQYF. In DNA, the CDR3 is TGCGCCAGCAGCCACTCTCAGTCCTACGAGCAGTACTTC.

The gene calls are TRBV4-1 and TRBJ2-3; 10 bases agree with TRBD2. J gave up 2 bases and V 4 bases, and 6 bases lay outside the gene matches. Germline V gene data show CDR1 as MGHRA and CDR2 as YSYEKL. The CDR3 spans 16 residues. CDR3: CASSPLAGENTDTQYF. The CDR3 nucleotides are TGCGCCAGCAGCCCCCTAGCGGGAGAAAACACAGATACGCAGTATTTT.

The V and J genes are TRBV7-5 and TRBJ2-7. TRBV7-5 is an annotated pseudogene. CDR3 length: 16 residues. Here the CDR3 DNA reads TGTGTCAGAAGCCATAACAGGGGAGGGGGTCCCTACGAGCAGTACTTC. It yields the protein CVRSHNRGGGPYEQYF.

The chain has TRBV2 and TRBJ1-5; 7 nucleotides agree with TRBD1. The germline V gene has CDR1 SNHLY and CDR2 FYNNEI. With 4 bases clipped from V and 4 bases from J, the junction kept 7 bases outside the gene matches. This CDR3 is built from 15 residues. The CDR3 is CASSVWDSKNQPQHF. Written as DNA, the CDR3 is TGTGCCAGCAGTGTATGGGACAGCAAAAATCAGCCCCAGCATTTT. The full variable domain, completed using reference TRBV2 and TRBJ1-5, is EPEVTQTPSHQVTQMGQEVILRCVPISNHLYFYWYRQILGQKVEFLVSFYNNEISEKSEIFDDQFSVERPDGSNFTLKIRSTKLEDSAMYFCASSVWDSKNQPQHFGDGTRLSIL.

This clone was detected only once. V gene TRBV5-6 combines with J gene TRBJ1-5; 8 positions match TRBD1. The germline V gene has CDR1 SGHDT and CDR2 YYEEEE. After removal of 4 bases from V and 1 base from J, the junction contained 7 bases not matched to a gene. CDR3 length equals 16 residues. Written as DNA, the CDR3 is TGTGCCAGCAGCGGGCGGGACAGGCGGAGCAATCAGCCCCAGCATTTT. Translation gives CASSGRDRRSNQPQHF.

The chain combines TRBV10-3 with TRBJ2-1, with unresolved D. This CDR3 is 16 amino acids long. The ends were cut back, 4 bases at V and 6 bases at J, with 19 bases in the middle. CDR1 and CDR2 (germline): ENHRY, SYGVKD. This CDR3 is CAISGAIGVGLNEQFF. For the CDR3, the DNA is TGTGCCATCAGTGGGGCGATTGGAGTCGGCCTCAATGAGCAGTTCTTC.

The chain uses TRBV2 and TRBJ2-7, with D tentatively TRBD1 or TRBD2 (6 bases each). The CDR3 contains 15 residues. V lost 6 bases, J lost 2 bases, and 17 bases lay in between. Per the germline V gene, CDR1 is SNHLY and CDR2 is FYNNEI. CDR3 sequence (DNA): TGTGCCAGCAGGGAGGGAGCAGGGGTGACCTACGAGCAGTACTTC. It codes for CASREGAGVTYEQYF.

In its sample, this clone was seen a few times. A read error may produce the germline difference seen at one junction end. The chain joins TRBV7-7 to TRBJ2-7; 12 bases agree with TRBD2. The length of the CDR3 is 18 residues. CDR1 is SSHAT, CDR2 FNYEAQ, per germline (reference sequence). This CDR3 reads CASSPTLAGGPGQHEQYF. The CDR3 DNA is TGTGCTAGCAGCCCCACTCTAGCGGGAGGGCCCGGCCAGCACGAGCAGTACTTC.